By sample share, the clone carrying this T cell receptor beta chain is large. Antigen: not known. The data originate from a study of T cells in localized non-small cell lung cancer. Findings and limits, study-wide: There were a median roughly 60 of the top 100 tumor clones appearing in adjacent lung. Longer overall survival was associated with a higher density of T cells in the blood. Tumor trailed uninvolved adjacent lung in T cell clonality, which peaked there. Without multi-region sequencing, intratumor heterogeneity could not be excluded.

Produced via immunoSEQ multiplex PCR; TCRdb's table is partial and in-frame only. The top ten clones hold approximately 8% of a sample with 1,500 to 2,000 clones, under 25% of them seen once. Here the sequenced sample was lung tumor tissue, taken before any cancer treatment. This receptor was identified in a woman between 35 and 70 years old with stage I lung adenocarcinoma.

The DNA of the CDR3 is TGTGCCAGCAGCGACGCAGGGACAAGTTACCACGAGCAGTACTTC. Translating it yields CASSDAGTSYHEQYF. This chain connects TRBV9 to TRBJ2-7; a possible D gene is TRBD1 (6 bases). The germline V gene has CDR1 SGDLS and CDR2 YYNGEE. This CDR3 comprises 15 residues. V was clipped by 3 bases and J by 5 bases, with 18 bases between them.